A single sample gave rise to the 12 T cell receptor beta chains below, sequenced in a study of cytomegalovirus exposure and HLA in healthy donors. A multiplex PCR was run with 60 Vbeta primers and 13 Jbeta primers. Clones were read by immunoSEQ multiplex PCR, and TCRdb kept only the in-frame ones, dropping some. There are 220,000 or so clones in the sample; around four fifths occur only once, and less than 4.5% lies in the top ten. Sequencing was carried out using PBMCs. These TCRs come from a male donor in good health and CMV-seronegative.

This sequence joins TRBV6-6 and TRBJ1-1, with TRBD1 identical over 7 bases. This CDR3 has 13 residues. V lost 6 bases to trimming and J lost 7 bases; unmatched junction nucleotides: 8. The germline V gene encodes CDR1 MNHNY and CDR2 SVGAGI (reference sequence). CDR3 region: CASRPGQAFEAFF. The CDR3 coding sequence is TGTGCCAGCAGGCCAGGACAGGCCTTTGAAGCTTTCTTT.

V gene TRBV7-2 combines with J gene TRBJ2-7, with 9 bases aligning to TRBD1. With 5 bases clipped from V and 5 bases from J, the junction kept 4 bases outside the gene matches. Germline loops: CDR1 SGHTA, CDR2 FQGNSA. The CDR3 is 13 amino acids. CDR3 bases: TGTGCCAGCAGCAGGGACAGGGTTAACGAGCAGTACTTC. This encodes CASSRDRVNEQYF.

This clone has a single count. This chain uses TRBV9 with TRBJ2-2; the match to TRBD2 covers 10 bases. This CDR3 contains 16 residues. CDR1 SGDLS and CDR2 YYNGEE come from the germline V gene. With V trimmed by 4 bases and J by 0 bases, 3 bases remained unmatched. The CDR3 nucleotides are TGTGCCAGCAGCATCGGACTAGCGGCGAACACCGGGGAGCTGTTTTTT. It translates to CASSIGLAANTGELFF.

V usage is TRBV15 and J usage is TRBJ2-7, with 9 bases fitting TRBD1. The CDR3 contains 15 residues. Germline V gene sequence: CDR1 LNHNV, CDR2 YYDKDF (reference sequence). V dropped 1 base and J dropped 4; count of bases not matched to a gene: 5. In nucleotides, the CDR3 is TGTGCCACCAGCAGAGCCCGGACAGGGGTGTACGAGCAGTACTTC. The encoded protein is CATSRARTGVYEQYF.

This clone has a single count. The chain is built from TRBV7-2 and TRBJ1-6; D not resolved. Germline V gene data show CDR1 as SGHTA and CDR2 as FQGNSA. Trimming stripped 1 base from V and 7 bases from J, with 8 bases between. The CDR3 is made up of 14 amino acids. CDR3 sequence reads: CASSLVGSNSPLHF. The CDR3 nucleotides are TGTGCCAGCAGCTTAGTAGGGAGCAATTCACCCCTCCACTTT.

The chain links TRBV21-1 to TRBJ2-5; the DNA was not used to check the table's D call, TRBD1. TRBV21-1 is described as a pseudogene. This CDR3 has 14 residues. CDR3 loop: CASSKGRGQETQYF. The CDR3 coding sequence is TGTGCCAGCAGCAAAGGCAGGGGCCAAGAGACCCAGTACTTC.

The rearrangement links TRBV19 to TRBJ2-1; tentative D call: TRBD2 (5 bases). Trimming pared 2 bases from V and 2 bases from J, leaving 13 bases between. The CDR3 has 16 amino acids. Germline V gene lookup returns CDR1 LNHDA and CDR2 SQIVND (reference sequence). The CDR3 sequence is CASSIRERIPYNEQFF. CDR3 in DNA: TGTGCCAGTAGTATAAGGGAGCGGATACCCTACAATGAGCAGTTCTTC.

V gene TRBV15 combines with J gene TRBJ2-6; 9 bases line up with TRBD1. The germline gives CDR1 LNHNV, CDR2 YYDKDF (reference sequence). V shed 4 bases and J 0 bases; nucleotides not matched to a gene: 7. The length of the CDR3 is 18 residues. CDR3 coding DNA: TGTGCCACCAGCAAATGGGGGACAGGGACCTCTGGGGCCAACGTCCTGACTTTC. Its protein product is CATSKWGTGTSGANVLTF.

This sequence joins TRBV19 and TRBJ1-4; TRBD1 is a possible D gene (5 bases). Germline V CDR1 and CDR2: LNHDA, SQIVND (reference sequence). This CDR3 comprises 14 residues. V was pared by 7 bases and J by 7 bases, with 16 bases between. CDR3 amino acids: CASTARGNAEKLFF. The CDR3 coding sequence is TGTGCCAGTACTGCGCGGGGCAACGCTGAAAAACTGTTTTTT.

DNA of the CDR3: TGTGCCAGTAGCTCCGACAGATCTTATAGCAATCAGCCCCAGCATTTT. It encodes CASSSDRSYSNQPQHF. The chain is built from TRBV19 and TRBJ1-5, with TRBD1 as a possible D gene (5 bases). Trimming took 6 bases from V and 0 from J, leaving 15 bases between them. Germline loops: CDR1 LNHDA, CDR2 SQIVND (reference sequence). The CDR3 totals 16 residues.

The chain carries TRBV18 and TRBJ1-5; TRBD1 might be the D (5 bases). Trimming stripped 3 bases from V and 7 bases from J, with 16 bases between. There are 15 residues in the CDR3. CDR1 and CDR2 (germline): KGHSH, LQKENI. CDR3 sequence: CASSPLVAEGQPQHF. For the CDR3, the DNA is TGTGCCAGCTCACCCTTAGTAGCGGAGGGGCAGCCCCAGCATTTT.

The chain combines TRBV6-4 with TRBJ2-3; no reliable D call. CDR1 and CDR2 (germline): MRHNA, SNTAGT. This CDR3 has 13 residues. V was clipped by 2 bases and J by 0 bases, with 3 bases between them. This chain's CDR3 is CASSDHSTDTQYF. Here the CDR3 DNA reads TGTGCCAGCAGTGACCATAGCACAGATACGCAGTATTTT.